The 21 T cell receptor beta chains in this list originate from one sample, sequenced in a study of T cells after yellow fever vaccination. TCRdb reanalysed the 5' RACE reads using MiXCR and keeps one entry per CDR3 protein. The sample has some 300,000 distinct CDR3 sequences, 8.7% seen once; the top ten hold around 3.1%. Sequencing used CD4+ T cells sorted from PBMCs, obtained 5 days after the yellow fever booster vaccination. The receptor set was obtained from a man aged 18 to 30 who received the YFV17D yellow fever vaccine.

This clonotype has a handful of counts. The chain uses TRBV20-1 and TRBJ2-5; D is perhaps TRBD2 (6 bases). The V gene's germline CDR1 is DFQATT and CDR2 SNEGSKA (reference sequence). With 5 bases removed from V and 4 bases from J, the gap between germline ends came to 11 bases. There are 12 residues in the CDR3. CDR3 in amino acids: CSARGRSETQYF. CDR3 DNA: TGCAGTGCTCGGGGGAGATCAGAGACCCAGTACTTC.

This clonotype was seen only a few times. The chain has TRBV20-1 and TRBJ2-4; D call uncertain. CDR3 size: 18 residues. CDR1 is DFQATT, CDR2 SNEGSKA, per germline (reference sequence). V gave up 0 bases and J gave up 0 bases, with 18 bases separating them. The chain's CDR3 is CSARDLGLPGVAKNIQYF. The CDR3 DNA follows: TGCAGTGCTAGAGATCTGGGCCTCCCTGGGGTAGCCAAAAACATTCAGTACTTC.

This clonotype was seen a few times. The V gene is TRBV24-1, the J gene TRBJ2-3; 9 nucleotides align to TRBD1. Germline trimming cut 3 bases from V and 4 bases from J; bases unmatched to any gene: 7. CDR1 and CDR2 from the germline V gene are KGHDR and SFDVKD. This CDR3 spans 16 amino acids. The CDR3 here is CATSDTGTGSPDTQYF. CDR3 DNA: TGTGCCACCAGTGATACCGGGACAGGGAGCCCAGATACGCAGTATTTT.

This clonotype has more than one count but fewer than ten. CDR3 DNA: TGTGCCAGCAGCTCCCGGGACCGGCGCTATGGCTACACCTTC. Its translation is CASSSRDRRYGYTF. This chain joins TRBV5-4 and TRBJ1-2, with D perhaps matching TRBD1 (5 bases). Trimming left V 3 bases short and J 4 bases short, with 13 bases between. The CDR3 runs to 14 residues. Per the germline V gene, CDR1 is SGHNT and CDR2 is YYREEE (reference sequence).

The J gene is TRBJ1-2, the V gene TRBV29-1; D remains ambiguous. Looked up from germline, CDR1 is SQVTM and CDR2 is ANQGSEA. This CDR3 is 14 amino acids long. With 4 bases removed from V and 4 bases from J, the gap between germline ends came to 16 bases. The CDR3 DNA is TGCAGCGTTGTGGTACAGCCCGGTGGCTATGGCTACACCTTC. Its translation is CSVVVQPGGYGYTF.

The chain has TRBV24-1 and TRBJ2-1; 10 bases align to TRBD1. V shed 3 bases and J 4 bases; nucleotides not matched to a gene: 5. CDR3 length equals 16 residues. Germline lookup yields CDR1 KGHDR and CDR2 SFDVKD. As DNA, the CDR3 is TGTGCCACCAGTGATGCCGGGACAGGGGCATACAATGAGCAGTTCTTC. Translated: CATSDAGTGAYNEQFF.

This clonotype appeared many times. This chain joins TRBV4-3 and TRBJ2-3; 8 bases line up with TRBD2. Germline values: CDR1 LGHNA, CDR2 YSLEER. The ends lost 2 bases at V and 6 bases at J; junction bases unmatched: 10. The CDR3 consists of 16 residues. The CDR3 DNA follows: TGCGCCAGCAGCCAATCCCTTCCGGCTAGCGGGGATACGCAGTATTTT. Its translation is CASSQSLPASGDTQYF.

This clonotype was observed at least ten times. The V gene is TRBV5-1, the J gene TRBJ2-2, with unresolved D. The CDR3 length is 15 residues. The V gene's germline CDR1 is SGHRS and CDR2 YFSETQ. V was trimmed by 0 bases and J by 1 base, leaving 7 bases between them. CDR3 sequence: CASSLVPGNTGELFF. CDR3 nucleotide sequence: TGCGCCAGCAGCTTGGTGCCAGGGAACACCGGGGAGCTGTTTTTT.

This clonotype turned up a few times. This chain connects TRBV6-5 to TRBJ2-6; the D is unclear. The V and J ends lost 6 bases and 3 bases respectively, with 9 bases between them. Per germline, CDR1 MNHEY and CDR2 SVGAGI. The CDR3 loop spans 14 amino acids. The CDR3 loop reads CASRPTGGANVLTF. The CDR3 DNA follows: TGTGCCAGCAGACCGACCGGTGGGGCCAACGTCCTGACTTTC.

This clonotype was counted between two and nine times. The CDR3 coding sequence is TGCGCCAGCAGTGAGTCCCCAGGGGCGAACACTGAAGCTTTCTTT. Protein sequence: CASSESPGANTEAFF. The rearrangement joins TRBV10-2 to TRBJ1-1; the D gene is possibly TRBD1 (6 bases). The CDR3 covers 15 residues. Trimming shortened V by 0 bases and J by 1 base, and 9 bases separated the two germline ends. CDR1 is WSHSY, CDR2 SAAADI, per germline.

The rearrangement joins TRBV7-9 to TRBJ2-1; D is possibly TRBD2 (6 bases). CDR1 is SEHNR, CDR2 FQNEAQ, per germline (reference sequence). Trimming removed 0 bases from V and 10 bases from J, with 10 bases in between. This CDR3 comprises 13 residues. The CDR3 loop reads CASSLANAGEQFF. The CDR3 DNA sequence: TGTGCCAGCAGCTTAGCGAATGCGGGGGAGCAGTTCTTC.

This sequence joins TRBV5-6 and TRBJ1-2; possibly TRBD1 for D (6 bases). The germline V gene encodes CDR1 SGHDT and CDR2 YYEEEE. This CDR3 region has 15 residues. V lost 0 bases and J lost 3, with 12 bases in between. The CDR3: CASSLEPGADYGYTF. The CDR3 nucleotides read TGTGCCAGCAGCTTGGAACCGGGGGCGGACTATGGCTACACCTTC.

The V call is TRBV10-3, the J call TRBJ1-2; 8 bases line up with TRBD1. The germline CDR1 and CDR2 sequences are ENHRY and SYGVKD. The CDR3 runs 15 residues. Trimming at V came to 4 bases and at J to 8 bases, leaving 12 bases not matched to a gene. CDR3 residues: CAISGLGQDLTGYTF. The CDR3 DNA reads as TGTGCCATCAGTGGATTGGGACAGGACCTCACGGGCTACACCTTC.

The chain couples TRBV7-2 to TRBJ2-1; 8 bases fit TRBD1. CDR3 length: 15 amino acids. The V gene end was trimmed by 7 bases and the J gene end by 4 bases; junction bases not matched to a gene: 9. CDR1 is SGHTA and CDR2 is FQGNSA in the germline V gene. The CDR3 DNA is TGTGCCAGCATCGCCGGGACAGGAGATTACAATGAGCAGTTCTTC. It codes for CASIAGTGDYNEQFF.

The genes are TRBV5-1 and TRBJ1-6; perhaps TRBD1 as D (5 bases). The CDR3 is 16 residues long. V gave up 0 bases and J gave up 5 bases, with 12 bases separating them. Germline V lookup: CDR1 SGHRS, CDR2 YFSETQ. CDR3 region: CASSLESGTNNSPLHF. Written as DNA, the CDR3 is TGCGCCAGCAGCTTGGAATCCGGGACGAATAATTCACCCCTCCACTTT.

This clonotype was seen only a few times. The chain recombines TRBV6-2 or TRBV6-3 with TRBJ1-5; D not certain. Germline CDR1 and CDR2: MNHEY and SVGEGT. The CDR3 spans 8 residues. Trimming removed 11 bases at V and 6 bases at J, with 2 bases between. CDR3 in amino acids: CAAQPQHF. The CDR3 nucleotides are TGTGCCGCTCAGCCCCAGCATTTT.

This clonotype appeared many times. In nucleotides, the CDR3 is TGCGCCAGCAGCTCCCCAGGAGCGGGTTTGCAAGAGACCCAGTACTTC. Translation: CASSSPGAGLQETQYF. The chain couples TRBV5-1 to TRBJ2-5; D perhaps matches TRBD2 (6 bases). V shed 3 bases and J shed 2 bases, with 17 bases lying between them. There are 16 residues in the CDR3. Germline CDR1 and CDR2: SGHRS and YFSETQ.

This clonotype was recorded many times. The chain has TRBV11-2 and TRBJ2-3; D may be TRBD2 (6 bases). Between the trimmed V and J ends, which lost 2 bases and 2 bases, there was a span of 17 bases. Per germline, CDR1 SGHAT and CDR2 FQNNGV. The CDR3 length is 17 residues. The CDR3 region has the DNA TGTGCCAGCAGCTTAAAGGGCGGGGTCACCTCCACAGATACGCAGTATTTT. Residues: CASSLKGGVTSTDTQYF.

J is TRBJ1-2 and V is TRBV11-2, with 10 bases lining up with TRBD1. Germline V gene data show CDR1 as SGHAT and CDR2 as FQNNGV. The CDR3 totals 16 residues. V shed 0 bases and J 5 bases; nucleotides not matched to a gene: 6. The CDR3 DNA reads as TGTGCCAGCAGCTTAGATCAAGGACAGGGGGGATATGGCTACACCTTC. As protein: CASSLDQGQGGYGYTF.

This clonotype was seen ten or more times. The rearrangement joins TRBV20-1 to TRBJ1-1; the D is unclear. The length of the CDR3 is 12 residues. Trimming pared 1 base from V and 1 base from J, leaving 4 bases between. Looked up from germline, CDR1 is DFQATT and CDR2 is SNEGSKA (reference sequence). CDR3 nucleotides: TGCAGTGCTAGAGGCCCGAACACTGAAGCTTTCTTT. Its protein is CSARGPNTEAFF.

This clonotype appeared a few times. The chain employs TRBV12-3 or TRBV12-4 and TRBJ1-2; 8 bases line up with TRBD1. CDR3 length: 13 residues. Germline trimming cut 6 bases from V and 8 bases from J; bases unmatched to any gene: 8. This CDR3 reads CASSLTGVIGYTF. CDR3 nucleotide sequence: TGTGCCAGCAGCTTGACAGGGGTTATCGGCTACACCTTC.